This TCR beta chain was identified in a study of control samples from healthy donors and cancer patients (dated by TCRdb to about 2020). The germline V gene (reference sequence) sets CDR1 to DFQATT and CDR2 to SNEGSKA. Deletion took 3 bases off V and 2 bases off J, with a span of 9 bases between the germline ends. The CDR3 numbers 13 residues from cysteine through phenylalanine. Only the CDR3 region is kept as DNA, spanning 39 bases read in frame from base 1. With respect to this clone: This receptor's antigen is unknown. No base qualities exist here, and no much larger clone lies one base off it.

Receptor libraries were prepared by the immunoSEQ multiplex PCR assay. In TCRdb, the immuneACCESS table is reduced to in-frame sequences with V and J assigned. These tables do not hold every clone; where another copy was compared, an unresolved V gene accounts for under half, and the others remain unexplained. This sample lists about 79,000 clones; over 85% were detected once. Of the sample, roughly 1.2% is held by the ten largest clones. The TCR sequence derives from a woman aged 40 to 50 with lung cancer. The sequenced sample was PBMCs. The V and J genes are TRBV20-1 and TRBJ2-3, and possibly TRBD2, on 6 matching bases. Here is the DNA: TGCAGTGCTAGTGCGGGATCCACAGATACGCAGTATTTT. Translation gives CSASAGSTDTQYF.